Below, one T cell receptor beta chain is given with its context. The antigen this receptor binds is unknown. No clone much larger than this one lies a single base away; base qualities are absent. CDR1 and CDR2, per the germline V gene, are SGDLS and YYNGEE. Its CDR3 holds 13 amino acids, cysteine through phenylalanine. CDR3 DNA is the only sequence kept; it has 39 bases, read in frame from the first base. V loses 4 bases at its end and J loses 5 bases; junction bases beyond the gene matches: 5. This record belongs to a study of T-cell memory formation after mild COVID-19 (dated by TCRdb to the early 2020s). A note on the overall study: TCR sequence clusters from the two donors were found to be largely donor specific. T-cell clones expanding and contracting after mild COVID-19 in a couple of donors were tracked by longitudinal TCRalpha and TCRbeta repertoire sequencing. The cohort was made up of two young adult volunteers, one female and one male, who were previously healthy. Broad study findings and their caveats: Balanced CD4/CD8 phenotypes were observed for clones contracting from day 15 to 85, whereas a bias towards CD4+ was observed for a second wave of clones expanding from day 15 to 37. The second-wave clones that peaked on day 37 were not confirmed to be SARS-CoV-2 specific. Only two mild cases were covered by the study, and larger cohorts that include severe cases with pre-infection samples were considered necessary. Contracting CD4+ clones appeared mostly in the CM and EM memory subsets, whereas CD8+ clones were enriched in EMRA. Some responding clones were found in pre-infection memory, which suggests that pre-existing cross-reactive memory T cells took part in the SARS-CoV-2 response.

Ficoll-Paque density gradient centrifugation was the method used to isolate PBMCs. Instrument used: Illumina NovaSeq 6000. cDNA libraries for TCRalpha and TCRbeta were prepared by 5'RACE using constant-segment primers, with sample barcodes and unique molecular identifiers added. Trizol reagent was used to extract RNA from every sample. Libraries were amplified in two PCR steps, with a second sample barcode and Illumina TruSeq adapters added in the second step. The libraries were sequenced on an Illumina NovaSeq using 2 x 150 bp paired-end reads. In the source study's methods: Reads were demultiplexed and collapsed into UMI-guided consensus sequences with migec v1.2.7. Using mixcr v2.1.11, the UMI consensuses were aligned to TRA and TRB V and J templates and assembled into clonotypes. A clonotype was counted as expanded or contracted only if both edgeR and NoisET called the change significant, with noise models trained on biological replicates. For edgeR calls, the cutoffs were a false discovery rate-adjusted p below 0.01 and a log2 fold-change threshold of 1. As an exploratory analysis of dynamics, max-normalized trajectories of the 1000 most abundant clonotypes were examined by PCA with hierarchical clustering. Each responding clone was given a CD4 or CD8 phenotype based on the CD4+ and CD8+ repertoires, which had been sequenced separately. TCRdb applied fastp at Q25 and MiXCR to the public reads, then kept only in-frame beta chains. Each CDR3 protein appears once, grouped with its most common genes and DNA. The authors' filters were not applied to this entry. The sample includes 150,000 to 200,000 distinct CDR3 sequences, with approximately 10% observed a single time. The top ten hold less than 4% of the sample.

Sequencing was performed on PBMCs or a T cell subset sorted from them (not recorded which). The clonotype was recovered from a man younger than 35 who had mild COVID-19 (a few samples of this study predate the infection). The sample titles of this study are shuffled in the database, so cell type and time point are left out; the donor was told from shared clones. The chain uses TRBV9 and TRBJ1-2; the central 7 bases match TRBD1. The nucleotide sequence is given as TGTGCCAGCAGCACAGACAGGGAGTATGGCTACACCTTC. This sequence encodes CASSTDREYGYTF.